These 10 T cell receptor beta chains were sequenced from one sample in a study of early T cells in non-severe SARS-CoV-2 infection. In TCRdb, the 5' RACE reads were re-called with MiXCR into one record per CDR3 protein. This sample has 80,000 to 95,000 distinct CDR3 sequences, with over 15% found just once. Sequenced here: whole blood, sampled at baseline. These receptors were obtained from an adult who was a healthcare worker with PCR-confirmed SARS-CoV-2 infection or an uninfected control (not recorded which).

This clonotype came up a few times. V and J are TRBV12-3 or TRBV12-4 and TRBJ2-7; 10 bases line up with TRBD1. The CDR3 is 14 amino acids. After removal of 4 bases from V and 5 bases from J, the junction contained 5 bases not matched to a gene. CDR3 sequence: CASSWGQGRNEQYF. The CDR3 region has the DNA TGTGCCAGCAGTTGGGGACAGGGGAGGAACGAGCAGTACTTC.

In this sample, this clonotype turned up a few times. The chain employs TRBV11-3 and TRBJ1-1; D is possibly TRBD1 (5 bases). The CDR3 consists of 12 residues. Germline CDR1 is SGHNT and CDR2 is YENEEA. The ends were cut back, 5 bases at V and 6 bases at J, with 10 bases in the middle. The CDR3 spells CASSHGGSEAFF. DNA for the CDR3: TGTGCCAGCAGCCATGGGGGGTCTGAAGCTTTCTTT.

This clonotype was counted at least ten times. J is TRBJ1-1 and V is TRBV12-3 or TRBV12-4, with TRBD1 identical over 7 bases. J was trimmed by 5 bases and V by 5 bases; bases with no gene match: 8. The CDR3 spans 14 residues. The CDR3 DNA sequence: TGTGCCAGCAGTCCCAGACAGGGAGGGACTGAAGCTTTCTTT. Its translation is CASSPRQGGTEAFF.

The rearrangement uses TRBV19 and TRBJ1-1; D unclear. This CDR3 has 14 residues. The V end lost 2 bases, the J end lost 0 bases, and 7 bases lay between the germline ends. Germline V gene data show CDR1 as LNHDA and CDR2 as SQIVND (reference sequence). The CDR3 bases are TGTGCCAGTAGTATAACAAGAATGAACACTGAAGCTTTCTTT. It specifies CASSITRMNTEAFF.

J is TRBJ2-2 and V is TRBV27; D call uncertain. CDR1 is MNHEY and CDR2 is SMNVEV in the germline V gene (reference sequence). This CDR3 region has 14 residues. Trimming took off 3 bases at V and 2 bases at J, with 7 bases between the two ends. The CDR3 DNA follows: TGTGCCAGCAGTTTTTTCCATAACACCGGGGAGCTGTTTTTT. Protein sequence: CASSFFHNTGELFF.

At least ten counts were recorded for this clonotype. V gene TRBV9 combines with J gene TRBJ2-1; 8 bases match TRBD1. CDR1 is SGDLS, CDR2 YYNGEE, per germline. This CDR3 is built from 14 residues. With V trimmed by 4 bases and J by 9 bases, 9 bases remained unmatched. The CDR3 reads CASSPGQGRIEQFF. The CDR3 bases are TGTGCCAGCAGCCCTGGACAGGGAAGGATTGAGCAGTTCTTC.

This rearrangement joins TRBV12-3 or TRBV12-4 to TRBJ2-5; D possibly corresponds to TRBD2 (6 bases). Trimming removed 5 bases at V and 0 bases at J, with 10 bases between. The CDR3 consists of 14 residues. The CDR3 loop reads CASSGTDYQETQYF. The CDR3 DNA follows: TGTGCCAGCAGTGGGACTGATTACCAAGAGACCCAGTACTTC.

CDR3 nucleotide sequence: TGTGCCAGCAGGCCAAGACTAGCGGATGAGCAGTTCTTC. As protein: CASRPRLADEQFF. This sequence joins TRBV12-3 or TRBV12-4 and TRBJ2-1, with TRBD2 matching 9 bases. This CDR3 has 13 residues. After removal of 6 bases from V and 8 bases from J, the junction contained 5 bases not matched to a gene.

This clonotype has ten or more counts. The chain uses TRBV6-1 and TRBJ2-7, with D perhaps matching TRBD1 or TRBD2 (5 bases each). V shed 8 bases and J shed 5 bases, with 22 bases lying between them. Germline V gene lookup returns CDR1 MNHNS and CDR2 SASEGT. CDR3 length: 15 residues. CDR3 sequence: CASAPRDGAPHEQYF. The DNA for the CDR3 is TGTGCCAGCGCTCCCCGGGACGGCGCTCCCCACGAGCAGTACTTC.

This clonotype was counted ten times or more. This chain joins TRBV2 and TRBJ1-5; 8 nucleotides match TRBD1. The CDR3 is 15 residues long. The germline V gene has CDR1 SNHLY and CDR2 FYNNEI. The J segment lost 1 base and the V segment lost 4 bases, leaving 3 bases of the junction unmatched. The CDR3 DNA reads as TGTGCCAGCAGTGCCCGGACAGGGAGCAATCAGCCCCAGCATTTT. Protein product: CASSARTGSNQPQHF.